The 7 T cell receptor beta chains below were found in one sample sequenced in a study of technical replicates of blood from a handful of donors. The repertoire was sequenced with immunoSEQ multiplex PCR; TCRdb's copy has only in-frame clones and lacks some. Found here are about 83,000 clones, more than 80% of them singletons; the top ten hold 0.25%. Input material: T cells isolated from PBMCs. Receptors originate from a human donor in good health.

The rearrangement joins TRBV27 to TRBJ2-3; a possible D gene is TRBD2 (5 bases). This CDR3 region has 12 residues. CDR1 is MNHEY and CDR2 is SMNVEV in the germline V gene (reference sequence). V was cut by 2 bases and J by 5 bases, with 5 bases left in between. CDR3 sequence (DNA): TGTGCCAGCAGTTTAGGAGGAGATACGCAGTATTTT. This sequence encodes CASSLGGDTQYF.

This clone has a single count. The CDR3 coding sequence is TGTGCCAGCAGCCGAGGGACAGGCTATGGCTACACCTTC. It yields the protein CASSRGTGYGYTF. This chain joins TRBV11-2 and TRBJ1-2, with 8 positions matching TRBD1. V trimming: 5 bases; J trimming: 4 bases; junction bases outside the gene matches: 3. Germline CDR1 SGHAT, CDR2 FQNNGV. This CDR3 is 13 amino acids long.

The rearrangement uses TRBV29-1 and TRBJ2-7; possible D gene TRBD1, 6 bases. Trimming took off 6 bases at V and 4 bases at J, with 10 bases between the two ends. This CDR3 contains 11 residues. CDR1 is SQVTM and CDR2 is ANQGSEA in the germline V gene. The CDR3 DNA sequence: TGCAGCGTCTCCAGGGGATACGAGCAGTACTTC. Its translation: CSVSRGYEQYF.

This rearrangement joins TRBV28 to TRBJ2-3, with D unclear. This CDR3 region has 14 residues. Per germline, CDR1 MDHEN and CDR2 SYDVKM. V lost 6 bases to trimming and J lost 2 bases, with 12 bases between them. In DNA, the CDR3 is TGTGCCAGCAGCCCCCGTGCGAACACAGATACGCAGTATTTT. Amino acids: CASSPRANTDTQYF.

The V call is TRBV4-1, the J call TRBJ2-2; 7 nucleotides match TRBD2. V was pared by 3 bases and J by 0 bases, with 10 bases of the junction left unmatched. This CDR3 is 18 amino acids long. Per germline, CDR1 MGHRA and CDR2 YSYEKL. As DNA, the CDR3 is TGCGCCAGCAGCCACGTTTACGCGGGGGTTTCGAACACCGGGGAGCTGTTTTTT. Protein: CASSHVYAGVSNTGELFF.

This chain uses TRBV5-4 with TRBJ2-3, with 7 bases identical to TRBD2. Germline lookup yields CDR1 SGHNT and CDR2 YYREEE (reference sequence). V trimming: 0 bases; J trimming: 4 bases; junction bases outside the gene matches: 14. The CDR3 has 18 amino acids. CDR3 residues: CASSLASSGPGPADTQYF. Written as DNA, the CDR3 is TGTGCCAGCAGCTTGGCCTCTAGCGGACCCGGTCCGGCAGATACGCAGTATTTT. Filled out from reference TRBV5-4 and TRBJ2-3, the complete variable domain reads ETGVTQSPTHLIKTRGQQVTLRCSSQSGHNTVSWYQQALGQGPQFIFQYYREEENGRGNFPPRFSGLQFPNYSSELNVNALELDDSALYLCASSLASSGPGPADTQYFGPGTRLTVL.

The chain combines TRBV9 with TRBJ2-7; TRBD2 agrees at 7 bases. Germline trimming cut 0 bases from V and 5 bases from J; bases unmatched to any gene: 8. The CDR3 is made up of 15 amino acids. Germline V CDR1 and CDR2: SGDLS, YYNGEE. As DNA, the CDR3 is TGTGCCAGCAGCGTAGGGGCGAGCGGGATCAACGAGCAGTACTTC. It codes for CASSVGASGINEQYF.